One sample yielded the 5 T cell receptor beta chains listed below, sequenced in a study of a mutant IDH1 vaccine in newly diagnosed glioma. Antigen specificity for these receptors is unknown. Data came from immunoSEQ multiplex PCR; TCRdb stores just in-frame clones and leaves some out. The sample comprises tens of thousands of clones, 74% of which are singletons, and roughly 5% rests with the top ten. Stated time point: week 35, safety follow-up. Vaccination used 300 ug of mutant IDH1 20-mer peptide per dose, with topical imiquimod. The source material was PBMCs, sampled from a glioma patient whose treatment included an IDH1 peptide vaccine. All receptors derive from a man over 45 with glioma.

This sequence joins TRBV27 and TRBJ1-1, with TRBD1 as a possible D gene (6 bases). V was clipped by 1 base and J by 4 bases, with 10 bases between them. Germline CDR1 reads MNHEY; CDR2 reads SMNVEV (reference sequence). This CDR3 is 14 amino acids long. CDR3 residues: CASSLLGGGTEAFF. As DNA, the CDR3 is TGTGCCAGCAGTTTATTGGGAGGGGGCACTGAAGCTTTCTTT.

V and J are TRBV5-1 and TRBJ2-7; tentatively, D is TRBD1 (7 bases). The CDR3 totals 13 residues. The ends were cut back, 6 bases at V and 0 bases at J, with 10 bases in the middle. Germline V gene data show CDR1 as SGHRS and CDR2 as YFSETQ. The CDR3 here is CASTGGNSYEQYF. The DNA for the CDR3 is TGCGCCAGCACAGGGGGGAACTCCTACGAGCAGTACTTC.

This chain joins TRBV6-1 and TRBJ1-2; TRBD1 might be the D (6 bases). Germline CDR1 is MNHNS and CDR2 is SASEGT. V gave up 10 bases and J gave up 5 bases, with 14 bases separating them. This CDR3 is built from 12 residues. The DNA of the CDR3 is TGTGCCACTAACAGGGCTGAATATGGCTACACCTTC. As protein: CATNRAEYGYTF.

Here the CDR3 reads CASSEGQAGRGYTF. CDR3 sequence (DNA): TGTGCCAGCAGTGAAGGCCAGGCCGGTCGAGGCTACACCTTC. V and J are TRBV2 and TRBJ1-2; D remains ambiguous. The V gene's germline CDR1 is SNHLY and CDR2 FYNNEI. The CDR3 totals 14 residues. Trimming took 1 base from V and 8 from J, leaving 14 bases between them.

This chain connects TRBV5-4 to TRBJ2-7; 10 nucleotides match TRBD1. The V gene's germline CDR1 is SGHNT and CDR2 YYREEE (reference sequence). With V trimmed by 3 bases and J by 6 bases, 9 bases remained unmatched. The CDR3 covers 15 residues. The CDR3 DNA reads TGTGCCAGCAGCTACACCGGGACAGGGGACTCCGAGCAGTACTTC. This codes for CASSYTGTGDSEQYF.